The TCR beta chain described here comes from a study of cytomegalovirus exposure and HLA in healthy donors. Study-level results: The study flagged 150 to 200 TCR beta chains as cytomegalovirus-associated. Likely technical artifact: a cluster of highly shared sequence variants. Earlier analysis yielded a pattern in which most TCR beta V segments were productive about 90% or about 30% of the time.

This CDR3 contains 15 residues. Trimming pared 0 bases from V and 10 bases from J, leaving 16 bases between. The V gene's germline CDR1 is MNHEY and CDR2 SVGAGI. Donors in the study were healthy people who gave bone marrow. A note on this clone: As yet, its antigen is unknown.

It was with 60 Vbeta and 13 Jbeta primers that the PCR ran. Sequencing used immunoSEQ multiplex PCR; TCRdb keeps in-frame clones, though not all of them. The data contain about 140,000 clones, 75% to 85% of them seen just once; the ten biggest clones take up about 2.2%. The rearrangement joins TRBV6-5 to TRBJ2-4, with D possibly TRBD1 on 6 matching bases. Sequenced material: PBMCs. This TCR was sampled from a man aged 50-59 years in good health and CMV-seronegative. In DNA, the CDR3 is TGTGCCAGCAGTTACTCGGGCGCGGCTAGGGGGATTCAGTACTTC. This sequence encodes CASSYSGAARGIQYF.